These 7 T cell receptor beta chains were all obtained from the same sample, sequenced in a study of blood T cell repertoires in COVID-19. Data came from immunoSEQ multiplex PCR; TCRdb stores just in-frame clones and leaves some out. The repertoire holds around 390,000 clones, around nine tenths seen once, with 10% in the top ten. Specimen: PBMCs or T cells enriched from blood (not recorded which). The source of these receptors is a woman in her forties or fifties who had recovered from COVID-19.

The chain links TRBV9 to TRBJ2-1, with TRBD2 identical over 12 bases. Germline V gene lookup returns CDR1 SGDLS and CDR2 YYNGEE. The V and J ends lost 0 bases and 8 bases, in that order; junction bases with no gene match: 3. CDR3 length: 15 amino acids. The CDR3 bases are TGTGCCAGCAGCGTAGCTCCTAGCGGGGGGGATGAGCAGTTCTTC. It encodes CASSVAPSGGDEQFF.

This clone appeared once. The gene calls are TRBV12-5 and TRBJ1-4, with a tentative D call TRBD1 (5 bases). Germline CDR1 and CDR2: LGHNT and FRNRAP. The CDR3 contains 14 residues. Trimming removed 3 bases at V and 8 bases at J, with 13 bases between. The CDR3 region is CASGLWGGGEKLFF. The CDR3 DNA is TGTGCTAGTGGTTTATGGGGGGGAGGGGAAAAACTGTTTTTT. The whole variable domain, filled in from reference TRBV12-5 and TRBJ1-4, reads DARVTQTPRHKVTEMGQEVTMRCQPILGHNTVFWYRQTMMQGLELLAYFRNRAPLDDSGMPKDRFSAEMPDATLATLKIQPSEPRDSAVYFCASGLWGGGEKLFFGSGTQLSVL.

The rearrangement joins TRBV7-9 to TRBJ1-1; D is undetermined. V was cut by 1 base and J by 4 bases, with 16 bases left in between. This CDR3 has 16 amino acids. The germline CDR1 and CDR2 sequences are SEHNR and FQNEAQ (reference sequence). CDR3 residues: CASSLVVGQSGTEAFF. CDR3 in DNA: TGTGCCAGCAGCTTAGTAGTTGGGCAGTCCGGCACTGAAGCTTTCTTT.

The chain carries TRBV5-1 and TRBJ2-7, with D tentatively TRBD1 (5 bases). The V gene lost 0 bases and the J gene lost 2 bases, with 18 bases spanning the gap. There are 17 residues in the CDR3. The germline V gene has CDR1 SGHRS and CDR2 YFSETQ. The CDR3 protein is CASSLEVTGLRAYEQYF. Written as DNA, the CDR3 is TGCGCCAGCAGCTTGGAGGTCACAGGCCTTCGGGCCTACGAGCAGTACTTC.

This chain connects TRBV11-2 to TRBJ1-1; maybe TRBD1 (5 bases). Germline CDR1 SGHAT, CDR2 FQNNGV. The CDR3 is 14 amino acids. Trimming took 4 bases from V and 4 from J, leaving 13 bases between them. The CDR3 region is CASSSPGLSTEAFF. The CDR3 DNA follows: TGTGCCAGCAGCTCGCCAGGGCTTAGCACTGAAGCTTTCTTT.

The V and J genes are TRBV27 and TRBJ2-3, with 8 bases aligning to TRBD2. Germline V gives CDR1 MNHEY, CDR2 SMNVEV (reference sequence). V lost 8 bases and J lost 3; bases outside the gene matches: 10. This CDR3 is 15 amino acids long. CDR3 residues: CASQLRGGGTDTQYF. CDR3 DNA sequence: TGTGCCAGCCAGCTCCGGGGGGGAGGGACAGATACGCAGTATTTT.

This sequence joins TRBV28 and TRBJ1-4; maybe TRBD1 (6 bases). This CDR3 is built from 15 residues. V was pared by 6 bases and J by 6 bases, with 17 bases between. The germline gives CDR1 MDHEN, CDR2 SYDVKM. This CDR3 reads CASSTQGVIDEKLFF. DNA for the CDR3: TGTGCCAGCAGCACACAGGGAGTTATTGATGAAAAACTGTTTTTT.